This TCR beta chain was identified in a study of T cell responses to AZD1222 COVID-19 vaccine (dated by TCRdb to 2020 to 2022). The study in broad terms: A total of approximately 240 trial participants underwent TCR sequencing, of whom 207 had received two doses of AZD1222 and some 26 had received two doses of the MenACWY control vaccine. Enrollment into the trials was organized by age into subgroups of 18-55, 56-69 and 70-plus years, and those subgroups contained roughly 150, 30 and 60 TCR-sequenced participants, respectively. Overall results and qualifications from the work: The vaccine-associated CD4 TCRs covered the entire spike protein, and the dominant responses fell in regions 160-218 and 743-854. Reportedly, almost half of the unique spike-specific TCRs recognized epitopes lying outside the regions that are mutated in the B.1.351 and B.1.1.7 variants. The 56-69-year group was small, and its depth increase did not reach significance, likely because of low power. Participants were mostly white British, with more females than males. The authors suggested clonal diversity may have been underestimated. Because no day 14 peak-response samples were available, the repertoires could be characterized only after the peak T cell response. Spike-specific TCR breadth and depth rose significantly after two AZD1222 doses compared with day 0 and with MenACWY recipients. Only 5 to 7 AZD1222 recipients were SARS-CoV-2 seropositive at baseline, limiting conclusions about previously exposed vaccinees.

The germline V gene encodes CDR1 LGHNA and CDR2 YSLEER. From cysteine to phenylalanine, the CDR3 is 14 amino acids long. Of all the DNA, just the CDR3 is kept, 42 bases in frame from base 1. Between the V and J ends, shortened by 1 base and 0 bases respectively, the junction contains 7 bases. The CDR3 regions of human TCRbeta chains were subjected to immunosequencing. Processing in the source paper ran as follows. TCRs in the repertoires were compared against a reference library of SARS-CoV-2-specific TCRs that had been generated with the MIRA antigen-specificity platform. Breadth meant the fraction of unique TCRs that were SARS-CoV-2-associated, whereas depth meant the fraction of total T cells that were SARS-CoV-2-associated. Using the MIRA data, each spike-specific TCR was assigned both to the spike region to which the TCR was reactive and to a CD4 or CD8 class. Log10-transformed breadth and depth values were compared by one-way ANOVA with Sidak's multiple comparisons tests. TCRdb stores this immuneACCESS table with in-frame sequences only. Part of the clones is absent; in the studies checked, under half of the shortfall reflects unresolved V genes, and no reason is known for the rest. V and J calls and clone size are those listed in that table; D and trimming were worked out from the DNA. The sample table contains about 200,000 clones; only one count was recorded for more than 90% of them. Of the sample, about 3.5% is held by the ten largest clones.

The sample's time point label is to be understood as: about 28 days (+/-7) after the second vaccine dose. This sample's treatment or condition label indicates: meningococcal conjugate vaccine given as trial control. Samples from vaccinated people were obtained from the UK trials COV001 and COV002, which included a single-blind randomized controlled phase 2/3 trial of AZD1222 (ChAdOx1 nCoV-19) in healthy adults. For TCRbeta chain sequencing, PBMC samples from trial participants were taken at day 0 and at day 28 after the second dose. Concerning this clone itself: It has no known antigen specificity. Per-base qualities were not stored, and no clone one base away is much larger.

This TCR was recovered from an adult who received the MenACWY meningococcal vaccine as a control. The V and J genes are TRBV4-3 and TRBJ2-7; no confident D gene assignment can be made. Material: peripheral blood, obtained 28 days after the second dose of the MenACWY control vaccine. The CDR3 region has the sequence CASSQGQSSYEQYF. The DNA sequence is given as TGCGCCAGCAGCCAAGGGCAGAGCTCCTACGAGCAGTACTTC.